Included here is one T cell receptor beta chain sequence, with context. Its antigen remains unknown. The source of the sample is a study of T cell responses to AZD1222 COVID-19 vaccine. General study findings and limits: Donors, mostly white British, included more females; clonal diversity was possibly underestimated.

V dropped 0 bases and J dropped 12 bases, with 18 bases sitting between them. Germline V gene sequence: CDR1 LNHNV, CDR2 YYDKDF (reference sequence). The CDR3 extends over 15 amino acids. Repertoires were generated with immunoSEQ multiplex PCR, while TCRdb's copy carries only in-frame clones and drops some. Among around 100,000 clones listed, 70% to 90% were seen once. This TCR derives from an adult in good health. The V gene is TRBV15, the J gene TRBJ2-1; D gene uncertain. The sequenced sample was peripheral blood, obtained on day 0 of AZD1222 vaccination. Here the CDR3 DNA reads TGTGCCACCAGCAGAGATGCGACGCCAGCGAGGACGCAGTTCTTC. Amino acid sequence: CATSRDATPARTQFF.